This note documents a single TCR beta chain sequence. This sample is drawn from a study of blood T cell repertoires in COVID-19. The wider study: Acute and convalescent COVID-19 samples came from the United States, Italy and Spain. Sources were T cells, B-cell-depleted T cells, or PBMCs; the material itself was cDNA or gDNA.

The authors' processing: The assay estimated nucleated cells by amplifying reference gene primers. Generated by immunoSEQ multiplex PCR, the TCRdb table keeps only in-frame clones and is missing some. That table is the source of V, J and clone size, and D and trimming were worked out from the DNA. The sample consists of some 75,000 clones, around nine tenths of them appearing once. CDR1 is SNHLY, CDR2 FYNNEI, per germline. The CDR3 spans 15 residues. V trimming: 3 bases; J trimming: 6 bases; junction bases outside the gene matches: 7. This chain joins TRBV2 and TRBJ1-4; 7 bases match TRBD1. The sample consisted of peripheral blood. The receptor comes from a man aged 60 to 75 with acute or convalescent COVID-19. CDR3 region: CASSEAGTDYEKLFF. The CDR3 nucleotides read TGTGCCAGCAGTGAGGCCGGGACAGATTATGAAAAACTGTTTTTT.